The 26 T cell receptor beta chains below were found in one sample sequenced in a study of blood T cell repertoires in COVID-19. TCRdb's copy holds only in-frame clones and misses some; the assay was immunoSEQ multiplex PCR. The table includes 150,000 to 200,000 clones, around 81% detected once. The sample consisted of peripheral blood. These receptors were collected from a man aged 55 to 70 with active or convalescent COVID-19.

This clone has a handful of counts. The CDR3 protein is CASSSGTFYEQYF. DNA of the CDR3: TGCGCCAGCAGCTCGGGGACTTTCTACGAGCAGTACTTC. V usage is TRBV5-1 and J usage is TRBJ2-7; D perhaps matches TRBD2 (6 bases). V was trimmed by 3 bases and J by 3 bases, leaving 10 bases between them. The CDR3 runs 13 residues. The V gene's germline CDR1 is SGHRS and CDR2 YFSETQ.

The gene calls are TRBV7-8 and TRBJ2-5, with D possibly being TRBD1 (5 bases). There are 15 residues in the CDR3. Germline values: CDR1 SGHVS, CDR2 FQNEAQ. Deletions cut 7 bases from V and 2 bases from J, with 17 bases between. In nucleotides, the CDR3 is TGTGCCAGCAACCCCACAACAGGTGTACAAGAGACCCAGTACTTC. Its protein is CASNPTTGVQETQYF. Together with reference TRBV7-8 and TRBJ2-5, the CDR3 gives the full variable domain: GAGVSQSPRYKVAKRGQDVALRCDPISGHVSLFWYQQALGQGPEFLTYFQNEAQLDKSGLPSDRFFAERPEGSVSTLKIQRTQQEDSAVYLCASNPTTGVQETQYFGPGTRLLVL.

The V and J genes are TRBV6-2 or TRBV6-3 and TRBJ2-7; possible D gene TRBD1, 6 bases. CDR3 size: 16 residues. Trimming took 0 bases from V and 5 from J, leaving 17 bases between them. Germline V gives CDR1 MNHEY, CDR2 SVGEGT. The CDR3 DNA is TGTGCCAGCAGTTACTCGATGACAGGCCGCTCTGACGAGCAGTACTTC. This sequence encodes CASSYSMTGRSDEQYF.

The chain has TRBV19 and TRBJ1-6; 8 bases are a match to TRBD1. CDR1 and CDR2 (germline): LNHDA, SQIVND (reference sequence). Unmatched junction bases numbered 9, after V lost 9 bases and J lost 8 bases. This CDR3 region has 14 residues. The CDR3 sequence is CASQAQGDYSPLHF. The DNA for the CDR3 is TGTGCCAGCCAAGCACAGGGGGATTATTCACCCCTCCACTTT.

V is TRBV7-9 and J is TRBJ1-6; D unclear. The CDR3 loop spans 14 amino acids. The V end lost 5 bases, the J end lost 5 bases, and 10 bases lay between the germline ends. Germline CDR1 and CDR2: SEHNR and FQNEAQ (reference sequence). The CDR3 reads CASSVHRDNSPLHF. CDR3 sequence (DNA): TGTGCCAGCAGCGTACACAGAGATAATTCACCCCTCCACTTT.

The V call is TRBV2, the J call TRBJ2-1; 14 nucleotides match TRBD2. This CDR3 contains 18 residues. Germline lookup yields CDR1 SNHLY and CDR2 FYNNEI. Germline trimming cut 6 bases from V and 2 bases from J; bases unmatched to any gene: 9. This CDR3 is CASRTGTSGGRTYNEQFF. CDR3 bases: TGTGCCAGCAGAACCGGGACTAGCGGGGGTCGCACCTACAATGAGCAGTTCTTC.

V gene TRBV6-1 combines with J gene TRBJ1-1; a possible D gene is TRBD1 (6 bases). Germline assignment: CDR1 MNHNS and CDR2 SASEGT. Trimming stripped 3 bases from V and 7 bases from J, with 18 bases between. This CDR3 spans 15 amino acids. This CDR3 is CASSEHVAGANEAFF. The CDR3, as DNA: TGTGCCAGCAGTGAGCATGTGGCAGGGGCGAATGAAGCTTTCTTT.

The V call is TRBV9, the J call TRBJ1-6, with 8 bases lining up with TRBD1. The length of the CDR3 is 17 residues. V was pared by 4 bases and J by 10 bases, with 16 bases of the junction left unmatched. CDR1 is SGDLS, CDR2 YYNGEE, per germline. CDR3 sequence: CASSLEAGGTFGSPLHF. CDR3 in DNA: TGTGCCAGCAGCCTTGAGGCAGGGGGCACGTTTGGATCACCCCTCCACTTT.

V usage is TRBV5-1 and J usage is TRBJ2-5; TRBD1 aligns across 10 bases. J lost 7 bases, V lost 4 bases, and 7 bases had no gene match. CDR1 is SGHRS, CDR2 YFSETQ, per germline. The CDR3 totals 14 residues. The CDR3: CASSPGQGVGTQYF. CDR3 coding DNA: TGCGCCAGCAGCCCCGGACAGGGGGTGGGGACCCAGTACTTC.

This rearrangement joins TRBV5-1 to TRBJ2-2; 8 bases map to TRBD1. V lost 4 bases and J lost 6; bases outside the gene matches: 8. Germline CDR1 reads SGHRS; CDR2 reads YFSETQ. This CDR3 contains 15 residues. The CDR3 loop is CASSPTTTGAGELFF. As DNA, the CDR3 is TGCGCCAGCAGCCCAACTACGACAGGGGCCGGGGAGCTGTTTTTT.

This clone appeared a single time. This chain uses TRBV7-2 with TRBJ2-3; 7 bases agree with TRBD2. There are 14 residues in the CDR3. The junction had 5 bases not matched to a gene; V was cut back by 4 bases and J by 4 bases. Per the germline V gene, CDR1 is SGHTA and CDR2 is FQGNSA. The CDR3 loop reads CASSSWTRPDTQYF. The DNA for the CDR3 is TGTGCCAGCAGCTCCTGGACTAGACCAGATACGCAGTATTTT.

The table lists this clone with a count of one. The chain is built from TRBV25-1 and TRBJ1-2, with 9 bases lining up with TRBD1. Germline V gives CDR1 MGHDK, CDR2 SYGVNS. Trimming at V came to 6 bases and at J to 2 bases, leaving 1 base not matched to a gene. This CDR3 is 13 amino acids long. CDR3 nucleotides: TGTGCCAGCAGCGACAGGGGGAACTATGGCTACACCTTC. Its protein product is CASSDRGNYGYTF.

V and J are TRBV18 and TRBJ2-3, with 14 bases aligning to TRBD2. CDR1 is KGHSH, CDR2 LQKENI, per germline. CDR3 length equals 18 residues. Germline trimming cut 2 bases from V and 0 bases from J; bases unmatched to any gene: 4. The CDR3: CASSPGLAGGPSTDTQYF. CDR3 bases: TGTGCCAGCTCACCAGGACTAGCGGGGGGACCTAGCACAGATACGCAGTATTTT.

V is TRBV12-3 or TRBV12-4 and J is TRBJ2-3, with a possible D match to TRBD2 (6 bases). The length of the CDR3 is 11 residues. V dropped 8 bases and J dropped 6 bases, with 9 bases sitting between them. The CDR3 nucleotides are TGTGCCAGCCTAAGCGGGGATACGCAGTATTTT. Its translation is CASLSGDTQYF.

The V and J genes are TRBV9 and TRBJ1-4; D call uncertain. The V end was cut by 4 bases, the J end by 8 bases, with 18 bases between. The CDR3 spans 15 residues. CDR1 is SGDLS, CDR2 YYNGEE, per germline. DNA of the CDR3: TGTGCCAGCAGCTCCGAGGCGTCATCTAGAGAAAAACTGTTTTTT. Translation: CASSSEASSREKLFF.

The chain is built from TRBV28 and TRBJ2-1; 7 positions match TRBD2. The CDR3 covers 16 residues. Germline V gene lookup returns CDR1 MDHEN and CDR2 SYDVKM. Trimming took 3 bases from V and 9 from J; bases not matched to a gene: 14. The CDR3, as DNA: TGTGCCAGCAGTTTTTATAGGGTGCGGGAGTTTGGTGAGCAGTTCTTC. This sequence encodes CASSFYRVREFGEQFF.

This clone has a handful of counts. V gene TRBV3-1 (or the pseudogene TRBV3-2) combines with J gene TRBJ1-2; D is possibly TRBD1 (6 bases). Germline-derived CDR1 and CDR2 are LGHDT and YNNKEL (reference sequence). CDR3 length: 16 amino acids. Trimming took off 0 bases at V and 3 bases at J, with 14 bases between the two ends. The chain's CDR3 is CASSQDGSQGYYGYTF. In nucleotides, the CDR3 is TGTGCCAGCAGCCAAGATGGTTCACAGGGATACTATGGCTACACCTTC.

The CDR3 coding sequence is TGTGCCAGCAGCGTAGCTGGTGGCTCCCCTAGTGGGGAGCTGTTTTTT. Residues: CASSVAGGSPSGELFF. This chain uses TRBV9 with TRBJ2-2, with unresolved D. Trimming cost V 0 bases and J 8 bases, with 17 bases left between them. CDR1 is SGDLS and CDR2 is YYNGEE in the germline V gene. CDR3 length: 16 residues.

The J gene is TRBJ1-3, the V gene TRBV29-1; possibly TRBD1 for D (5 bases). This CDR3 comprises 14 residues. Trimming cost V 5 bases and J 0 bases, with 11 bases left between them. In germline, CDR1 is SQVTM, CDR2 ANQGSEA. CDR3 in DNA: TGCAGCGTTAGGGACGGGAGCTCTGGAAACACCATATATTTT. Amino acids: CSVRDGSSGNTIYF.

This clone came up a few times. CDR3 DNA sequence: TGTGCCGCCCATAGCTTGGCCGGGGAGCTGTTTTTT. This translates into CAAHSLAGELFF. The chain joins TRBV28 to TRBJ2-2; unclear D gene. V was clipped by 11 bases and J by 6 bases, with 13 bases between them. Germline CDR1 and CDR2: MDHEN and SYDVKM. This CDR3 is built from 12 residues.

The V and J genes are TRBV5-1 and TRBJ2-2; 9 bases match TRBD2. The CDR3 is 16 amino acids. From germline, CDR1 is SGHRS and CDR2 YFSETQ. After removal of 2 bases from V and 8 bases from J, the junction contained 10 bases not matched to a gene. The DNA for the CDR3 is TGCGCCAGCAGCTTCCTAGCGGGGCACGAGCGGGGGGAGCTGTTTTTT. This gives the protein CASSFLAGHERGELFF.

The chain combines TRBV5-1 with TRBJ2-7; D perhaps matches TRBD2 (6 bases). The V end lost 0 bases, the J end lost 3 bases, and 16 bases lay between the germline ends. The CDR3 length is 16 residues. CDR1 SGHRS and CDR2 YFSETQ come from the germline V gene. In nucleotides, the CDR3 is TGCGCCAGCAGCTTGGCCGTTGGGGGAGGAGGCTACGAGCAGTACTTC. Translated, it gives CASSLAVGGGGYEQYF. Complete variable domain (other parts from reference TRBV5-1 and TRBJ2-7): KAGVTQTPRYLIKTRGQQVTLSCSPISGHRSVSWYQQTPGQGLQFLFEYFSETQRNKGNFPGRFSGRQFSNSRSEMNVSTLELGDSALYLCASSLAVGGGGYEQYFGPGTRLTVT.

This sequence joins TRBV7-2 and TRBJ1-5, with unresolved D. The germline CDR1 and CDR2 sequences are SGHTA and FQGNSA. The V end was cut by 1 base, the J end by 0 bases, with 7 bases between. CDR3 length equals 15 residues. CDR3 region: CASSLDRNSNQPQHF. CDR3 DNA sequence: TGTGCCAGCAGCTTAGACAGAAATAGCAATCAGCCCCAGCATTTT. The whole variable domain, remainder taken from reference TRBV7-2 and TRBJ1-5, is GAGVSQSPSNKVTEKGKDVELRCDPISGHTALYWYRQSLGQGLEFLIYFQGNSAPDKSGLPSDRFSAERTGGSVSTLTIQRTQQEDSAVYLCASSLDRNSNQPQHFGDGTRLSIL.

The chain carries TRBV28 and TRBJ1-5; TRBD1 agrees at 8 bases. This CDR3 has 16 residues. The trim removed 5 bases at V and 6 bases at J, leaving 12 bases unmatched. The germline V gene has CDR1 MDHEN and CDR2 SYDVKM. DNA for the CDR3: TGTGCCAGCAGTCGACTAGGGACAGGCTGGGGTCAGCCCCAGCATTTT. Amino acids: CASSRLGTGWGQPQHF.

This clone has only a few counts. V and J are TRBV7-2 and TRBJ2-7; TRBD2 is a possible D gene (6 bases). The CDR3 consists of 14 residues. Between the trimmed V and J ends, which lost 5 bases and 2 bases, there was a span of 13 bases. Germline V gene sequence: CDR1 SGHTA, CDR2 FQGNSA. The CDR3 DNA is TGTGCCAGCAGCCTCGGGGGAATACCCTACGAGCAGTACTTC. It is translated as CASSLGGIPYEQYF.

The V and J genes are TRBV11-2 and TRBJ2-1; maybe TRBD1 (6 bases). Trimming took 1 base from V and 2 from J, leaving 6 bases between them. The CDR3 sequence is 14 residues long. CDR1 SGHAT and CDR2 FQNNGV come from the germline V gene. CDR3 sequence reads: CASSLGTAYNEQFF. In DNA form, the CDR3 reads TGTGCCAGCAGCTTAGGGACAGCCTACAATGAGCAGTTCTTC. Full variable domain (rest looked up from reference TRBV11-2 and TRBJ2-1): EAGVAQSPRYKIIEKRQSVAFWCNPISGHATLYWYQQILGQGPKLLIQFQNNGVVDDSQLPKDRFSAERLKGVDSTLKIQPAKLEDSAVYLCASSLGTAYNEQFFGPGTRLTVL.